One sample yielded the 4 T cell receptor beta chains listed below, sequenced in a study of blood T cell repertoires in COVID-19 (TCRdb year 2020). The library was prepared using the immunoSEQ multiplex PCR assay. The table was pulled from immuneACCESS by TCRdb, which kept in-frame rearrangements only. Such tables lose some clones; where checked, under half of the loss comes from unresolved V genes, and the rest has no known cause. The table for this sample lists approximately 250,000 clones; roughly 88% of them were counted only once. The top ten constitute roughly a tenth of the sample. Sample: peripheral blood. The receptors here all came from a woman in her 70s with COVID-19, enrolled during active disease.

This chain joins TRBV9 and TRBJ2-7; 7 nucleotides align to TRBD2. With V trimmed by 4 bases and J by 5 bases, 12 bases remained unmatched. The length of the CDR3 is 15 residues. The germline V gene encodes CDR1 SGDLS and CDR2 YYNGEE. The CDR3: CASSPQPGLKDEQYF. For the CDR3, the DNA is TGTGCCAGCAGCCCCCAGCCGGGACTAAAGGACGAGCAGTACTTC. The full variable domain, with the rest looked up from reference TRBV9 and TRBJ2-7, is DSGVTQTPKHLITATGQRVTLRCSPRSGDLSVYWYQQSLDQGLQFLIQYYNGEERAKGNILERFSAQQFPDLHSELNLSSLELGDSALYFCASSPQPGLKDEQYFGPGTRLTVT.

This chain connects TRBV28 to TRBJ2-7; 13 nucleotides line up with TRBD2. Unmatched junction bases numbered 14, after V lost 6 bases and J lost 6 bases. The CDR3 runs 17 residues. The V gene's germline CDR1 is MDHEN and CDR2 SYDVKM. The CDR3 nucleotides read TGTGCCAGCAGCCTGAGGACTAGCGGGAGTTTTGCCCGCGAGCAGTACTTC. This translates into CASSLRTSGSFAREQYF.

The chain uses TRBV11-2 and TRBJ1-1, with D perhaps matching TRBD1 (5 bases). CDR1 is SGHAT and CDR2 is FQNNGV in the germline V gene. With 3 bases removed from V and 3 bases from J, the gap between germline ends came to 14 bases. The CDR3 contains 15 residues. Here the CDR3 DNA reads TGTGCCAGCAGCTTTACGGAGGGGTCGGACACTGAAGCTTTCTTT. This translates into CASSFTEGSDTEAFF.

This clone was found a few times. The chain carries TRBV10-3 and TRBJ1-6; D gene unclear. The CDR3 sequence is 15 residues long. Trimming shortened V by 3 bases and J by 7 bases, and 13 bases separated the two germline ends. Per the germline V gene, CDR1 is ENHRY and CDR2 is SYGVKD. CDR3 loop: CAISESEQANSPLHF. The CDR3 region has the DNA TGTGCCATCAGTGAATCCGAGCAGGCAAATTCACCCCTCCACTTT.